A single sample gave rise to the 29 T cell receptor beta chains below, sequenced in a study of vaccination effects on CD4 cells after COVID-19. The table came from immunoSEQ multiplex PCR; TCRdb's copy has only in-frame clones and leaves some out. The data contain 25,000 to 30,000 clones, roughly 73% of them singletons. The antigens these receptors bind are not known. Sequencing in the ViraFEST assay came after antigen-specific CD4+ T cells had been expanded with viral peptide pools, which were used to stimulate PBMC. The culture ran for nine to eleven days, and then CD4+ T cells were isolated. None of the vaccinated had previously contracted SARS-CoV-2, and their nucleocapsid antibodies tested negative. The sample was CD4+ T cells from PBMCs cultured with HCoV-NL63 spike peptides, taken before COVID-19 vaccination. The receptors were gathered from a human donor who received a COVID-19 vaccine.

This clone was recorded a few times. This chain joins TRBV2 and TRBJ1-3; D not certain. Per the germline V gene, CDR1 is SNHLY and CDR2 is FYNNEI. V was shortened by 5 bases and J by 2 bases, with 4 bases between the two germline ends. This CDR3 is built from 12 residues. The CDR3, as DNA: TGTGCCAGCAGTTTGGCTGGAAACACCATATATTTT. Protein product: CASSLAGNTIYF.

This chain joins TRBV5-4 and TRBJ2-2, with 14 bases identical to TRBD2. The ends lost 1 base at V and 6 bases at J; junction bases unmatched: 5. CDR1 and CDR2 from the germline V gene are SGHNT and YYREEE (reference sequence). The CDR3 is 17 amino acids. The CDR3 DNA follows: TGTGCCAGCAGCTTGTTCAGGGGACTAGCGGGAGCCGGGGAGCTGTTTTTT. This codes for CASSLFRGLAGAGELFF.

This clone was seen more than once but under ten times. The V gene is TRBV25-1, the J gene TRBJ2-4; 7 nucleotides match TRBD2. The CDR3 spans 16 residues. Germline V lookup: CDR1 MGHDK, CDR2 SYGVNS. The V segment lost 6 bases and the J segment 1 base; nucleotides outside the gene matches: 9. In DNA form, the CDR3 reads TGTGCCAGCAGCGGGACCGGGGGGATGGCCAAAAACATTCAGTACTTC. Translating it yields CASSGTGGMAKNIQYF.

The chain links TRBV30 to TRBJ2-7; D perhaps matches TRBD2 (6 bases). The CDR3 consists of 14 residues. In germline, CDR1 is GTSNPN, CDR2 SVGIG (reference sequence). Deletions cut 0 bases from V and 2 bases from J, with 11 bases between. The CDR3 spells CAWSVGSGPYEQYF. The DNA for the CDR3 is TGTGCCTGGAGTGTCGGTAGCGGTCCCTACGAGCAGTACTTC.

By share of the sample, this clone is large. The chain carries TRBV5-1 and TRBJ1-2, with D possibly matching TRBD1 (5 bases). Germline values: CDR1 SGHRS, CDR2 YFSETQ. Trimming pared 0 bases from V and 4 bases from J, leaving 10 bases between. The length of the CDR3 is 14 residues. CDR3 region: CASSLAQGSYGYTF. The CDR3 coding sequence is TGCGCCAGCAGCTTGGCGCAGGGTTCCTATGGCTACACCTTC.

The rearrangement links TRBV7-8 to TRBJ2-3; no reliable D call. Germline assignment: CDR1 SGHVS and CDR2 FQNEAQ. The CDR3 extends over 13 amino acids. V was cut by 7 bases and J by 0 bases, with 8 bases left in between. CDR3 loop: CASNRGSTDTQYF. The CDR3 nucleotides read TGTGCCAGCAATCGAGGCAGCACAGATACGCAGTATTTT.

The CDR3 reads CAWAGQGADEQFF. CDR3 bases: TGTGCCTGGGCCGGACAGGGGGCCGATGAGCAGTTCTTC. The V and J genes are TRBV30 and TRBJ2-1; 11 bases map to TRBD1. The CDR3 is 13 residues long. J lost 8 bases, V lost 5 bases, and 5 bases had no gene match. From germline, CDR1 is GTSNPN and CDR2 SVGIG (reference sequence).

This clone occurred once. The V call is TRBV5-1, the J call TRBJ2-1, with 8 bases identical to TRBD1. CDR1 and CDR2 from the germline V gene are SGHRS and YFSETQ. Trimming removed 10 bases from V and 7 bases from J; junction bases left unmatched: 16. This CDR3 region has 15 residues. The CDR3 is CASSQGAGPGNEQFF. The CDR3 DNA sequence: TGCGCCTCCAGTCAGGGGGCAGGACCGGGTAATGAGCAGTTCTTC.

A single count supports this clone. This chain joins TRBV19 and TRBJ1-5, with D tentatively TRBD1 (5 bases). CDR3 length: 17 residues. Germline-derived CDR1 and CDR2 are LNHDA and SQIVND (reference sequence). Trimming pared 7 bases from V and 0 bases from J, leaving 19 bases between. The CDR3 protein is CASTAGRDLYSNQPQHF. The CDR3 coding sequence is TGTGCCAGTACCGCGGGCAGGGACCTCTATAGCAATCAGCCCCAGCATTTT.

The chain employs TRBV28 and TRBJ2-7; 8 bases align to TRBD1. The CDR3 is 13 amino acids. Germline assignment: CDR1 MDHEN and CDR2 SYDVKM. V lost 6 bases and J lost 4; bases outside the gene matches: 5. DNA of the CDR3: TGTGCCAGCAGCCGGACAGGGAGGTACGAGCAGTACTTC. Amino acids: CASSRTGRYEQYF.

This clone has only one observation. The V gene is TRBV18, the J gene TRBJ2-2, with 8 bases lining up with TRBD1. CDR1 and CDR2 from the germline V gene are KGHSH and LQKENI. The CDR3 is 17 residues long. Losses at the gene ends were 3 bases for V and 3 bases for J; bases not matched to a gene: 9. The DNA for the CDR3 is TGTGCCAGCTCACCTCTCTCCGGACAGGGAGACACCGGGGAGCTGTTTTTT. Its protein product is CASSPLSGQGDTGELFF.

The V and J genes are TRBV2 and TRBJ2-1; D may be TRBD2 (6 bases). The germline gives CDR1 SNHLY, CDR2 FYNNEI. CDR3 length equals 14 residues. Trimming pared 8 bases from V and 0 bases from J, leaving 11 bases between. CDR3 in amino acids: CASCLEGSYNEQFF. CDR3 DNA sequence: TGTGCCAGCTGCCTGGAGGGCTCCTACAATGAGCAGTTCTTC.

This chain links TRBV6-5 with TRBJ1-2; TRBD1 matches 7 bases. This CDR3 contains 15 residues. J gave up 4 bases and V 6 bases, and 11 bases lay outside the gene matches. Looked up from germline, CDR1 is MNHEY and CDR2 is SVGAGI. CDR3 protein: CASSRDREAGYGYTF. CDR3 DNA sequence: TGTGCCAGCAGCCGCGACAGGGAAGCTGGCTATGGCTACACCTTC.

J is TRBJ2-5 and V is TRBV7-6; tentatively, D is TRBD2 (6 bases). CDR1 and CDR2 (germline): SGHVS, FNYEAQ. The CDR3 runs 15 residues. V lost 4 bases to trimming and J lost 1 base, with 13 bases between them. CDR3 in DNA: TGTGCCAGCAGCTCCAACGCGGGGAGCCAAGAGACCCAGTACTTC. Amino acids: CASSSNAGSQETQYF.

V and J are TRBV11-2 and TRBJ1-2, with TRBD1 matching over 8 bases. This CDR3 region has 13 residues. V lost 5 bases and J lost 8; bases outside the gene matches: 7. Per germline, CDR1 SGHAT and CDR2 FQNNGV. The CDR3 region is CASSPWTGPGYTF. Written as DNA, the CDR3 is TGTGCCAGCAGCCCGTGGACAGGGCCCGGCTACACCTTC.

This sequence joins TRBV7-2 and TRBJ1-5; D ambiguous. CDR3 size: 12 residues. The V end was cut by 2 bases, the J end by 5 bases, with 4 bases between. Germline CDR1 and CDR2: SGHTA and FQGNSA. CDR3 in DNA: TGTGCCAGCAGCTTACGTGATCAGCCCCAGCATTTT. Its protein is CASSLRDQPQHF.

The V and J genes are TRBV27 and TRBJ1-1; the D gene is possibly TRBD1 (6 bases). There are 15 residues in the CDR3. V dropped 7 bases and J dropped 0 bases, with 15 bases sitting between them. In germline, CDR1 is MNHEY, CDR2 SMNVEV (reference sequence). DNA for the CDR3: TGTGCCAGCAACCCCGGGGGGCTAATGAACACTGAAGCTTTCTTT. Amino acids: CASNPGGLMNTEAFF.

This chain joins TRBV12-3 or TRBV12-4 and TRBJ1-2; a weak D match, TRBD1 (5 bases). This CDR3 spans 12 amino acids. The germline V and J ends were trimmed by 3 bases and 5 bases, with 7 bases remaining between them. The CDR3 bases are TGTGCCAGCAGTTTGAGGGGATATGGCTACACCTTC. It encodes CASSLRGYGYTF.

The V call is TRBV11-2, the J call TRBJ2-2, with D unresolved. Germline values: CDR1 SGHAT, CDR2 FQNNGV. Deletions cut 0 bases from V and 3 bases from J, with 14 bases between. The CDR3 spans 17 residues. The CDR3: CASSLDMRILYTGELFF. DNA of the CDR3: TGTGCCAGCAGCTTAGACATGAGGATTCTTTACACCGGGGAGCTGTTTTTT.

The rearrangement joins TRBV5-4 to TRBJ2-7; 9 positions agree with TRBD1. From germline, CDR1 is SGHNT and CDR2 YYREEE (reference sequence). CDR3 length equals 17 residues. V lost 8 bases to trimming and J lost 5 bases; unmatched junction nucleotides: 20. The CDR3 region has the DNA TGTGCCAGTACCCACGACGGCACAGGGGGCTCTGTCGACGAGCAGTACTTC. This encodes CASTHDGTGGSVDEQYF.

The chain carries TRBV2 and TRBJ1-2, with 7 bases aligning to TRBD1. The germline gives CDR1 SNHLY, CDR2 FYNNEI. The length of the CDR3 is 12 residues. V lost 6 bases, J lost 11 bases, and 9 bases stayed unmatched. This CDR3 is CASRGDAGGYTF. The CDR3 nucleotides are TGTGCCAGCAGGGGGGACGCAGGGGGGTACACCTTC.

V usage is TRBV4-3 and J usage is TRBJ1-2; no clear D. Germline V gene lookup returns CDR1 LGHNA and CDR2 YSLEER. The V end lost 0 bases, the J end lost 3 bases, and 8 bases lay between the germline ends. The CDR3 extends over 14 amino acids. CDR3 region: CASSQDRGDYGYTF. The DNA for the CDR3 is TGCGCCAGCAGCCAAGATCGGGGAGACTATGGCTACACCTTC.

The genes are TRBV4-1 and TRBJ2-5; weak D call: TRBD2 (5 bases). The germline V gene encodes CDR1 MGHRA and CDR2 YSYEKL. V was cut by 0 bases and J by 0 bases, with 17 bases left in between. This CDR3 comprises 18 residues. The DNA for the CDR3 is TGCGCCAGCAGCCAAGATGGAATAGCGCGACTCTACCAAGAGACCCAGTACTTC. Protein: CASSQDGIARLYQETQYF.

The rearrangement links TRBV5-1 to TRBJ1-2, with 9 bases identical to TRBD1. V trimming: 1 base; J trimming: 7 bases; junction bases outside the gene matches: 5. The CDR3 runs 14 residues. Germline V gives CDR1 SGHRS, CDR2 YFSETQ. CDR3 bases: TGCGCCAGCAGCTTGCAAACAGGGGGCACTGGCTACACCTTC. Protein: CASSLQTGGTGYTF.

The chain employs TRBV7-9 and TRBJ1-4; D is possibly TRBD1 (5 bases). In germline, CDR1 is SEHNR, CDR2 FQNEAQ (reference sequence). The length of the CDR3 is 14 residues. V was shortened by 3 bases and J by 2 bases, with 7 bases between the two germline ends. CDR3 nucleotide sequence: TGTGCCAGCAGCTTGGGGCAGACTAATGAAAAACTGTTTTTT. Protein sequence: CASSLGQTNEKLFF.

The V gene is TRBV11-2, the J gene TRBJ1-2; 8 positions agree with TRBD1. V trimming: 1 base; J trimming: 7 bases; junction bases outside the gene matches: 2. Germline CDR1 and CDR2: SGHAT and FQNNGV. The CDR3 spans 13 residues. This CDR3 is CASSLGQGLGYTF. DNA for the CDR3: TGTGCCAGCAGCTTAGGACAGGGGCTTGGCTACACCTTC. The complete variable domain, with remaining parts taken from reference TRBV11-2 and TRBJ1-2, reads EAGVAQSPRYKIIEKRQSVAFWCNPISGHATLYWYQQILGQGPKLLIQFQNNGVVDDSQLPKDRFSAERLKGVDSTLKIQPAKLEDSAVYLCASSLGQGLGYTFGSGTRLTVV.

V is TRBV7-2 and J is TRBJ2-1; 11 bases agree with TRBD2. CDR1 and CDR2 (germline): SGHTA, FQGNSA. The length of the CDR3 is 16 residues. Trimming removed 5 bases from V and 6 bases from J; junction bases left unmatched: 9. The chain's CDR3 is CASSLPLAGGINEQFF. DNA for the CDR3: TGTGCCAGCAGCCTCCCGCTAGCGGGGGGCATCAATGAGCAGTTCTTC.

The chain combines TRBV7-2 with TRBJ1-5; TRBD1 aligns across 8 bases. This CDR3 is 15 amino acids long. The V gene end was trimmed by 1 base and the J gene end by 7 bases; junction bases not matched to a gene: 6. Germline V gene lookup returns CDR1 SGHTA and CDR2 FQGNSA. For the CDR3, the DNA is TGTGCCAGCAGCTTAGATCAGGGGGCGAGACAGCCCCAGCATTTT. Protein: CASSLDQGARQPQHF.

This sequence joins TRBV6-5 and TRBJ2-1; TRBD1 agrees at 8 bases. There are 15 residues in the CDR3. Germline CDR1 and CDR2: MNHEY and SVGAGI. The trim removed 7 bases at V and 8 bases at J, leaving 13 bases unmatched. The CDR3 DNA follows: TGTGCCAGCACCCACGGGCAGGGGGCGTCATATGAGCAGTTCTTC. It specifies CASTHGQGASYEQFF.